This paragraph reports one TCR beta chain. The antigen it binds to is not known. Base-call qualities are not available, and no considerably larger clone is one nucleotide away. These data come from a study of blood T cell repertoires in COVID-19 (dated by TCRdb to 2020 to 2021). Notes on the research overall: Collaborator samples came from the United States, Italy and Spain and covered acute and convalescent phases of COVID-19. Where available, HLA class I and class II types were obtained from metadata supplied by the sample provider rather than from assay-based typing. The material from the prospective study consisted of cDNA or gDNA derived from T cells, B-cell-depleted T cells, or PBMCs. The sample metadata nearly always contained a de-identified subject ID, COVID-19 status, age in years and sex. Subjects who had been exposed to COVID-19, were actively infected with it, or had recovered from it provided the deeply sampled blood TCRbeta repertoires that made up the dataset. Samples came from the ongoing ImmuneRACE study (first 160 participants) plus 1,254 subjects from 6 global collaborators. The repertoires were released in a freely available public database intended as a resource for research on the immune response to SARS-CoV-2.

The paper's findings and limits, for the study overall: The amount of clinical and demographic metadata varied by source and participant and was provided uncurated.

TCRbeta CDR3 regions were amplified from genomic DNA using the immunoSEQ Assay, a bias-controlled multiplex PCR. The paper's processing steps were these. Nucleated cell counts per sample were estimated from amplification of reference gene primers within the assay. Sequence reads were collapsed and filtered to measure the absolute abundance of every unique TCRbeta CDR3 rearrangement. For each sample, productive Simpson clonality was calculated by taking the square root of Simpson's diversity index across productive rearrangements. TCRdb stores this immuneACCESS table with in-frame sequences only. Part of the clones is absent; in the studies checked, under half of the shortfall reflects unresolved V genes, and no reason is known for the rest. The V and J calls and clone size are taken from that table; D and trimming were inferred from the DNA. This sample lists fewer than 450,000 clones; less than 95% were detected once. The top ten clones comprise roughly 0.66% of the sample.

Enrolling through a virtual design, the prospective study's participants ranged in age from roughly 18 to 90 years and lived across 20 to 25 United States geographic areas. In the prospective study, cohorts were assigned on the basis of participant-reported clinical history obtained from a screening survey and a study questionnaire. For ImmuneRACE Cohort 3, a participant was defined as recovered based on two consecutive negative NP/OP PCR tests, clearance by a healthcare professional, or resolution of symptoms. In the prospective study, mobile phlebotomists collected whole blood, serum and a nasopharyngeal or oropharyngeal swab from each participant. Prospective study participants could optionally give additional blood draws and questionnaires over a roughly 2-month period. Before DNA extraction, blood samples from the prospective study were shipped at room temperature or frozen. According to the germline V gene, CDR1 reads SQVTM and CDR2 reads ANQGSEA. V loses 6 bases at its end and J loses 8 bases; junction bases beyond the gene matches: 3. The cysteine opens and the phenylalanine closes a CDR3 of 13 amino acids. Left in the record is the CDR3 DNA by itself, 39 bases read in frame from the first base.

The chain is assembled from TRBV29-1 and TRBJ2-1; 14 of the junction bases match TRBD2. The clonotype was recovered from a man aged 18 to 35 who had recovered from COVID-19. Material: PBMCs or T cells enriched from blood (not recorded which). CDR3 reads: CSVGTSGSHEQFF. The nucleotide sequence reads TGCAGCGTCGGGACTAGCGGGAGCCATGAGCAGTTCTTC.